The present entry profiles one T cell receptor beta chain with its context. This sample is part of a study of control samples from healthy donors and cancer patients. The protocol was immunoSEQ multiplex PCR, while the TCRdb copy is restricted to in-frame clones and leaves out a portion. The table lists 150,000 to 200,000 clones, about 91% of them singletons, with approximately 2% in the top ten. J was trimmed by 7 bases and V by 3 bases; bases with no gene match: 6. Germline values: CDR1 SNHLY, CDR2 FYNNEI. The CDR3 consists of 15 residues. This receptor was taken from a woman aged 35 to 49 in good health. Sequenced input: blood. The chain joins TRBV2 to TRBJ1-4; TRBD1 aligns across 9 bases. The CDR3, as DNA: TGTGCCAGCAGTGAGGGGACAGGGCTTCCTGAAAAACTGTTTTTT. It encodes CASSEGTGLPEKLFF. Full variable domain (missing parts from reference TRBV2 and TRBJ1-4): EPEVTQTPSHQVTQMGQEVILRCVPISNHLYFYWYRQILGQKVEFLVSFYNNEISEKSEIFDDQFSVERPDGSNFTLKIRSTKLEDSAMYFCASSEGTGLPEKLFFGSGTQLSVL.